This T cell receptor (beta chain) is from a study of cytomegalovirus exposure and HLA in healthy donors. PCR used 60 Vbeta primers and 13 Jbeta primers. Sequencing was performed with immunoSEQ multiplex PCR; in TCRdb, only in-frame clones are kept and a portion is missing. The table includes fewer than 150,000 clones, 70% to 80% detected once. This receptor was obtained from a man aged 25 to 40 in good health and CMV-seronegative. Material: PBMCs.

Here the CDR3 DNA reads TGTGCCATCAGTGAGTTGCCTAGCGGGGGGGCTAACACAGATACGCAGTATTTT. Translation gives CAISELPSGGANTDTQYF. The rearrangement links TRBV10-3 to TRBJ2-3; 12 bases match TRBD2. The V gene end was trimmed by 1 base and the J gene end by 2 bases; junction bases not matched to a gene: 7. This CDR3 has 18 residues. From germline, CDR1 is ENHRY and CDR2 SYGVKD.